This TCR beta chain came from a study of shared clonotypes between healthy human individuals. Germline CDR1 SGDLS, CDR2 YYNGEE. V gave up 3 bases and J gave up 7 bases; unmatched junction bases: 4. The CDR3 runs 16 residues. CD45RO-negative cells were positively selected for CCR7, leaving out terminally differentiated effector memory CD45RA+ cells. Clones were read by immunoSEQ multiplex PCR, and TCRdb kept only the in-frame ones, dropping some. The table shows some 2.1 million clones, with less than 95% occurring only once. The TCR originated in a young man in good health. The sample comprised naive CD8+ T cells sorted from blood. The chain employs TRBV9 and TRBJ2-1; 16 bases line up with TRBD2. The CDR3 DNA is TGTGCCAGCAGCGGGGGACTAGCGGGAGGGGAAAATGAGCAGTTCTTC. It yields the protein CASSGGLAGGENEQFF. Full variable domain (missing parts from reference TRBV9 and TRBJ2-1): DSGVTQTPKHLITATGQRVTLRCSPRSGDLSVYWYQQSLDQGLQFLIQYYNGEERAKGNILERFSAQQFPDLHSELNLSSLELGDSALYFCASSGGLAGGENEQFFGPGTRLTVL.